These 11 T cell receptor beta chains originate from one sample sequenced in a study of shared clonotypes between healthy human individuals. Only CD45RO-negative cells positively selected for CCR7 counted as naive CD8 cells, so terminally differentiated effector memory CD45RA+ cells were excluded. Clones were sequenced by immunoSEQ multiplex PCR, and TCRdb holds only the in-frame ones, with some missing. The sample yields approximately 2,000,000 clones, roughly 95% seen once. Sample: naive CD8+ T cells from PBMCs. Receptor source: a young man in good health. Some clones in this sample may be carry-over from other donors' samples.

The chain combines TRBV30 with TRBJ2-1; D is possibly TRBD1 or TRBD2 (5 bases each). The CDR3 is made up of 13 amino acids. The germline V gene has CDR1 GTSNPN and CDR2 SVGIG (reference sequence). The V and J ends lost 5 bases and 8 bases respectively, with 16 bases between them. CDR3 loop: CAWARDLGDEQFF. The CDR3, as DNA: TGTGCCTGGGCCCGGGATCTAGGGGATGAGCAGTTCTTC.

The rearrangement links TRBV29-1 to TRBJ2-3; 7 nucleotides agree with TRBD2. Germline CDR1 SQVTM, CDR2 ANQGSEA. Germline trimming cut 3 bases from V and 0 bases from J; bases unmatched to any gene: 9. CDR3 length equals 16 residues. DNA of the CDR3: TGCAGCGTTGAGGGGAGTGGCGGGAGTAGCACAGATACGCAGTATTTT. It encodes CSVEGSGGSSTDTQYF.

As to this clone: The sample carries other DNA sequences with the same CDR3. The chain employs TRBV27 and TRBJ2-7; tentative D call: TRBD2 (6 bases). Germline CDR1 is MNHEY and CDR2 is SMNVEV (reference sequence). V was shortened by 1 base and J by 3 bases, with 10 bases between the two germline ends. This CDR3 contains 14 residues. Here the CDR3 DNA reads TGTGCCAGCAGTTTATTGCGGGGAAGCTACGAGCAGTACTTC. Protein sequence: CASSLLRGSYEQYF.

This sequence joins TRBV7-9 and TRBJ2-5; the match to TRBD1 covers 12 bases. CDR3 length equals 16 residues. The J segment lost 3 bases and the V segment lost 5 bases, leaving 7 bases of the junction unmatched. CDR1 is SEHNR and CDR2 is FQNEAQ in the germline V gene (reference sequence). The CDR3 nucleotides are TGTGCCAGCAGCACCCGGGACAGGGGGCCCGAAGAGACCCAGTACTTC. Protein: CASSTRDRGPEETQYF.

The chain joins TRBV4-1 to TRBJ2-7; 9 bases are shared with TRBD2. Germline V gives CDR1 MGHRA, CDR2 YSYEKL. The CDR3 has 15 residues. The junction had 4 bases not matched to a gene; V was cut back by 1 base and J by 3 bases. DNA for the CDR3: TGCGCCAGCAGCCAAGCGACTAGCGGACTCTACGAGCAGTACTTC. Translating gives CASSQATSGLYEQYF.

V gene TRBV15 combines with J gene TRBJ2-5; 9 bases match TRBD1. From germline, CDR1 is LNHNV and CDR2 YYDKDF (reference sequence). Trimming cost V 7 bases and J 3 bases; bases outside gene matches: 3. The CDR3 extends over 13 amino acids. The CDR3 spells CATTWTGEETQYF. Here the CDR3 DNA reads TGTGCCACCACCTGGACAGGGGAAGAGACCCAGTACTTC.

This chain uses TRBV16 with TRBJ1-2; D not certain. V lost 0 bases and J 10 bases, leaving 15 bases between the germline ends. The germline V gene has CDR1 KGHSY and CDR2 FQNENV. The CDR3 extends over 14 amino acids. The CDR3 spells CASSQSPGLLAYTF. The CDR3 DNA reads TGTGCCAGCAGCCAATCACCAGGCCTCCTAGCCTACACCTTC.

The chain couples TRBV27 to TRBJ2-2; TRBD2 is a possible D gene (5 bases). The germline gives CDR1 MNHEY, CDR2 SMNVEV (reference sequence). V lost 5 bases and J lost 8, with 18 bases in between. The CDR3 runs 15 residues. CDR3 sequence reads: CASSTWGGVAGELFF. The CDR3 DNA reads as TGTGCCAGCAGTACCTGGGGTGGGGTAGCGGGGGAGCTGTTTTTT.

The chain joins TRBV27 to TRBJ2-2, with D tentatively TRBD1 (6 bases). The germline CDR1 and CDR2 sequences are MNHEY and SMNVEV (reference sequence). The CDR3 spans 15 residues. The V and J ends lost 0 bases and 9 bases respectively, with 14 bases between them. In DNA, the CDR3 is TGTGCCAGCAGTTTATCCCAAGGGGGTAGCCGGGAGCTGTTTTTT. This sequence encodes CASSLSQGGSRELFF.

The genes are TRBV28 and TRBJ1-4; TRBD1 matches 10 bases. The CDR3 spans 14 residues. Per the germline V gene, CDR1 is MDHEN and CDR2 is SYDVKM. Trimming took 10 bases from V and 6 from J; bases not matched to a gene: 8. The CDR3 DNA sequence: TGTGCCACCGGAACCGGGACAGGGGATGAAAAACTGTTTTTT. The encoded protein is CATGTGTGDEKLFF.

This clone was seen a single time. This sequence joins TRBV29-1 and TRBJ2-1, with 16 bases fitting TRBD2. CDR3 length: 20 residues. Germline V CDR1 and CDR2: SQVTM, ANQGSEA. V lost 3 bases, J lost 1 base, and 12 bases stayed unmatched. Written as DNA, the CDR3 is TGCAGCGTTGAGGCAGGGGTCGGGACTAGCGGGAGGGGTTCCTACAATGAGCAGTTCTTC. Translating gives CSVEAGVGTSGRGSYNEQFF.